These 29 T cell receptor beta chains originate from one sample sequenced in a study of blood T cell repertoires in COVID-19. TCRdb's copy holds only in-frame clones and misses some; the assay was immunoSEQ multiplex PCR. The repertoire holds 30,000 to 40,000 clones, with about nine tenths as singletons. Sequencing used peripheral blood. These receptors were collected from a man aged 45 to 65 with active or convalescent COVID-19.

This clone appeared a single time. The V and J genes are TRBV5-1 and TRBJ2-5, with D perhaps matching TRBD1 (6 bases). V was pared by 2 bases and J by 5 bases, with 19 bases between. Looked up from germline, CDR1 is SGHRS and CDR2 is YFSETQ. The CDR3 covers 16 residues. Here the CDR3 DNA reads TGCGCCAGCAGCTTAATGGCAGGGGTTGGTCAGGAGACCCAGTACTTC. Protein product: CASSLMAGVGQETQYF.

The CDR3 DNA sequence: TGTGCCAGCAGCTTAAATGGTTTAGCGGGCACAGATACGCAGTATTTT. This gives the protein CASSLNGLAGTDTQYF. The V gene is TRBV11-2, the J gene TRBJ2-3; TRBD2 is a possible D gene (6 bases). CDR3 size: 16 residues. The V end was cut by 2 bases, the J end by 1 base, with 13 bases between. CDR1 SGHAT and CDR2 FQNNGV come from the germline V gene.

This chain links TRBV28 with TRBJ1-2; 12 nucleotides align to TRBD1. CDR1 is MDHEN and CDR2 is SYDVKM in the germline V gene. The CDR3 loop spans 17 amino acids. The V gene end was trimmed by 8 bases and the J gene end by 1 base; junction bases not matched to a gene: 11. The CDR3 DNA reads as TGTGCCAGCGGTCCCGGGACAGGGGGCGCTTATAACTATGGCTACACCTTC. Protein: CASGPGTGGAYNYGYTF.

This sequence joins TRBV6-1 and TRBJ2-7; 10 nucleotides match TRBD2. CDR1 is MNHNS and CDR2 is SASEGT in the germline V gene. This CDR3 has 15 amino acids. With V trimmed by 0 bases and J by 3 bases, 2 bases remained unmatched. CDR3 bases: TGTGCCAGCAGTGAAGCGCTAGCGGGAGTCTACGAGCAGTACTTC. Residues: CASSEALAGVYEQYF.

V is TRBV19 and J is TRBJ1-5, with 7 bases matching TRBD1. The CDR3 is made up of 15 amino acids. Germline assignment: CDR1 LNHDA and CDR2 SQIVND (reference sequence). Trimming cost V 3 bases and J 2 bases; bases outside gene matches: 4. The DNA of the CDR3 is TGTGCCAGTAGTATCTCCCAGGGGGGCAATCAGCCCCAGCATTTT. Protein sequence: CASSISQGGNQPQHF.

J is TRBJ2-2 and V is TRBV5-4; 7 bases align to TRBD2. Germline CDR1 and CDR2: SGHNT and YYREEE (reference sequence). V lost 2 bases, J lost 4 bases, and 8 bases stayed unmatched. This CDR3 has 16 amino acids. CDR3 nucleotide sequence: TGTGCCAGCAGCTTACCGGCGGGAGAGGGCACCGGGGAGCTGTTTTTT. Amino acids: CASSLPAGEGTGELFF. The variable domain in full, with the rest retrieved from reference TRBV5-4 and TRBJ2-2, is ETGVTQSPTHLIKTRGQQVTLRCSSQSGHNTVSWYQQALGQGPQFIFQYYREEENGRGNFPPRFSGLQFPNYSSELNVNALELDDSALYLCASSLPAGEGTGELFFGEGSRLTVL.

The chain uses TRBV19 and TRBJ1-5, with D tentatively TRBD1 (5 bases). V lost 3 bases to trimming and J lost 5 bases, with 8 bases between them. Germline CDR1 reads LNHDA; CDR2 reads SQIVND (reference sequence). The CDR3 contains 13 residues. The CDR3 region is CASSIWGDQPQHF. The CDR3 DNA is TGTGCCAGTAGTATTTGGGGCGATCAGCCCCAGCATTTT. Looking up the rest from reference TRBV19 and TRBJ1-5 gives the full variable domain: DGGITQSPKYLFRKEGQNVTLSCEQNLNHDAMYWYRQDPGQGLRLIYYSQIVNDFQKGDIAEGYSVSREKKESFPLTVTSAQKNPTAFYLCASSIWGDQPQHFGDGTRLSIL.

V usage is TRBV10-3 and J usage is TRBJ1-5; D not resolved. Germline CDR1 is ENHRY and CDR2 is SYGVKD. V lost 2 bases and J lost 5, with 22 bases in between. The CDR3 contains 18 residues. The DNA for the CDR3 is TGTGCCATCAGTGAGCGGACGGTAGAGGGCCGGCGGGATCAGCCCCAGCATTTT. It translates to CAISERTVEGRRDQPQHF.

This clone was recorded only once. The rearrangement joins TRBV3-1 (or the pseudogene TRBV3-2) to TRBJ1-3; no clear D gene. Trimming removed 1 base from V and 3 bases from J, with 13 bases in between. This CDR3 has 16 residues. CDR1 LGHDT and CDR2 YNNKEL come from the germline V gene (reference sequence). In nucleotides, the CDR3 is TGTGCCAGCAGCCAAGGTGGTCAGGTATTTGGAAACACCATATATTTT. Translation gives CASSQGGQVFGNTIYF.

The J gene is TRBJ2-5, the V gene TRBV5-4; possible D gene TRBD1, 7 bases. Trimming removed 0 bases at V and 5 bases at J, with 14 bases between. This CDR3 spans 15 amino acids. CDR1 and CDR2 from the germline V gene are SGHNT and YYREEE (reference sequence). The CDR3 sequence: CASSLAGSGGETQYF. The CDR3 DNA sequence: TGTGCCAGCAGCTTGGCCGGATCAGGGGGGGAGACCCAGTACTTC.

This rearrangement joins TRBV4-2 to TRBJ2-1, with D hard to call. From germline, CDR1 is LGHNA and CDR2 YNFKEQ. V shed 2 bases and J shed 1 base, with 12 bases lying between them. This CDR3 comprises 16 residues. The CDR3 nucleotides are TGTGCCAGCAGCCAAACGGTCGCGAGGTCCTACAATGAGCAGTTCTTC. Protein product: CASSQTVARSYNEQFF.

The CDR3: CASSPGGSLEKLFF. In nucleotides, the CDR3 is TGTGCCAGCAGTCCAGGGGGTTCGTTGGAAAAACTGTTTTTT. The chain links TRBV9 to TRBJ1-4; TRBD1 aligns across 7 bases. CDR1 SGDLS and CDR2 YYNGEE come from the germline V gene. The CDR3 length is 14 residues. J gave up 8 bases and V 5 bases, and 9 bases lay outside the gene matches.

J is TRBJ1-2 and V is TRBV29-1; the match to TRBD1 covers 8 bases. The CDR3 runs 14 residues. J was trimmed by 5 bases and V by 3 bases; bases with no gene match: 8. Germline V gives CDR1 SQVTM, CDR2 ANQGSEA. The CDR3 DNA is TGCAGCGTTGATAAAGGGACAGGCTTTTATGGCTACACCTTC. Translated: CSVDKGTGFYGYTF.

The J gene is TRBJ2-3, the V gene TRBV5-6; TRBD2 aligns across 8 bases. This CDR3 region has 14 residues. The ends lost 10 bases at V and 2 bases at J; junction bases unmatched: 9. The germline V gene encodes CDR1 SGHDT and CDR2 YYEEEE. In DNA form, the CDR3 reads TGTGCCTCTAACGCGGGAGGTACCACAGATACGCAGTATTTT. Amino acids: CASNAGGTTDTQYF.

The CDR3 DNA reads TGCAGCGTTGGTTCAGGGCTCTCTGGGGCCAACGTCCTGACTTTC. Translated: CSVGSGLSGANVLTF. This chain links TRBV29-1 with TRBJ2-6, with D possibly TRBD1 on 5 matching bases. V was clipped by 4 bases and J by 0 bases, with 10 bases between them. Germline V gene data show CDR1 as SQVTM and CDR2 as ANQGSEA. The length of the CDR3 is 15 residues. Together with reference TRBV29-1 and TRBJ2-6, the CDR3 gives the full variable domain: SAVISQKPSRDICQRGTSLTIQCQVDSQVTMMFWYRQQPGQSLTLIATANQGSEATYESGFVIDKFPISRPNLTFSTLTVSNMSPEDSSIYLCSVGSGLSGANVLTFGAGSRLTVL.

The V call is TRBV18, the J call TRBJ2-1, with D possibly TRBD1 on 6 matching bases. Trimming cost V 6 bases and J 2 bases, with 11 bases left between them. Germline loops: CDR1 KGHSH, CDR2 LQKENI. This CDR3 is built from 14 residues. The CDR3 loop reads CASSTGVAYNEQFF. The CDR3 DNA is TGTGCCAGCTCGACAGGAGTCGCCTACAATGAGCAGTTCTTC.

This chain connects TRBV4-1 to TRBJ2-7; no firm D call. V was shortened by 4 bases and J by 2 bases, with 21 bases between the two germline ends. Germline lookup yields CDR1 MGHRA and CDR2 YSYEKL. The CDR3 has 17 amino acids. CDR3 amino acids: CASSLKTASGPPYEQYF. The CDR3 nucleotides are TGCGCCAGCAGCCTAAAAACCGCGAGTGGGCCACCCTACGAGCAGTACTTC.

The chain employs TRBV28 and TRBJ1-5; the D gene is possibly TRBD1 (6 bases). Trimming took 1 base from V and 2 from J, leaving 18 bases between them. CDR1 and CDR2 (germline): MDHEN, SYDVKM. The CDR3 loop spans 18 amino acids. The CDR3: CASSLFGRGVLGNQPQHF. The CDR3, as DNA: TGTGCCAGCAGTTTATTTGGGAGGGGGGTTTTGGGCAATCAGCCCCAGCATTTT.

V and J are TRBV3-1 (or the pseudogene TRBV3-2) and TRBJ2-1; 7 nucleotides match TRBD1. The CDR3 totals 13 residues. Germline CDR1 reads LGHDT; CDR2 reads YNNKEL (reference sequence). Germline trimming cut 3 bases from V and 6 bases from J; bases unmatched to any gene: 2. The CDR3: CASSQQGVNEQFF. The CDR3 region has the DNA TGTGCCAGCAGCCAGCAGGGGGTCAATGAGCAGTTCTTC.

The chain couples TRBV6-5 to TRBJ2-3, with TRBD2 identical over 8 bases. The CDR3 is 15 residues long. Germline CDR1 reads MNHEY; CDR2 reads SVGAGI. Trimming took 2 bases from V and 5 from J; bases not matched to a gene: 6. The CDR3 DNA reads as TGTGCCAGCAGTTACCTAGCGGGCAGAGAAGATACGCAGTATTTT. Translation: CASSYLAGREDTQYF.

By sample share, this clone is medium-sized. This CDR3 is also generated by other DNA sequences in the sample. The V call is TRBV7-3, the J call TRBJ2-1; D possibly corresponds to TRBD1 (6 bases). The CDR3 runs 14 residues. Germline V lookup: CDR1 SGHTA, CDR2 FQGTGA. The ends were cut back, 2 bases at V and 4 bases at J, with 9 bases in the middle. The CDR3 DNA reads as TGTGCCAGCAGCTTAGGGGGCGGGTACAATGAGCAGTTCTTC. Translating gives CASSLGGGYNEQFF.

The CDR3 loop is CATSGWTGGRKLTDTQYF. The DNA of the CDR3 is TGTGCCACCAGCGGTTGGACAGGGGGCCGCAAACTCACAGATACGCAGTATTTT. The gene calls are TRBV15 and TRBJ2-3; 11 bases are a match to TRBD1. The CDR3 sequence is 18 residues long. Germline V gene lookup returns CDR1 LNHNV and CDR2 YYDKDF (reference sequence). Germline trimming cut 5 bases from V and 2 bases from J; bases unmatched to any gene: 12.

This clone was counted a few times. The V and J genes are TRBV2 and TRBJ1-4; 9 bases agree with TRBD1. V lost 8 bases to trimming and J lost 5 bases; unmatched junction nucleotides: 9. CDR1 and CDR2 (germline): SNHLY, FYNNEI. This CDR3 is built from 15 residues. The DNA for the CDR3 is TGTGCCAGCGGGGGACAGGGAATACAGAATGAAAAACTGTTTTTT. Its protein is CASGGQGIQNEKLFF.

The chain is built from TRBV12-3 or TRBV12-4 and TRBJ1-5; tentatively, D is TRBD1 (6 bases). The CDR3 has 13 residues. Deletions cut 0 bases from V and 6 bases from J, with 6 bases between. Written as DNA, the CDR3 is TGTGCCAGCAGTTTAGCAGGGGGTCAGCCCCAGCATTTT. Protein: CASSLAGGQPQHF.

Concerning this clone itself: The junction differs from germline at one of its ends, possibly a read error. The chain recombines TRBV10-2 with TRBJ2-7; TRBD1 matches 8 bases. This CDR3 has 17 amino acids. From germline, CDR1 is WSHSY and CDR2 SAAADI. The CDR3 spells CASRESIRDRPSYEQYF. The CDR3 coding sequence is TGCGCCAGCAGGGAGTCCATCCGGGACAGGCCTAGCTACGAGCAGTACTTC.

V usage is TRBV19 and J usage is TRBJ2-6; D not certain. Germline V gene lookup returns CDR1 LNHDA and CDR2 SQIVND (reference sequence). V was trimmed by 3 bases and J by 0 bases, leaving 6 bases between them. This CDR3 is built from 15 residues. In DNA, the CDR3 is TGTGCCAGTAGTATTGCAGGCTCTGGGGCCAACGTCCTGACTTTC. Its translation is CASSIAGSGANVLTF. The full variable domain, rest sourced from reference TRBV19 and TRBJ2-6, is DGGITQSPKYLFRKEGQNVTLSCEQNLNHDAMYWYRQDPGQGLRLIYYSQIVNDFQKGDIAEGYSVSREKKESFPLTVTSAQKNPTAFYLCASSIAGSGANVLTFGAGSRLTVL.

V gene TRBV6-5 combines with J gene TRBJ2-5; 8 bases are a match to TRBD1. In germline, CDR1 is MNHEY, CDR2 SVGAGI. This CDR3 contains 15 residues. V lost 0 bases to trimming and J lost 5 bases; unmatched junction nucleotides: 5. The CDR3 here is CASSYSNRGYETQYF. Written as DNA, the CDR3 is TGTGCCAGCAGTTACTCGAACAGGGGGTATGAGACCCAGTACTTC.

The J gene is TRBJ1-4, the V gene TRBV29-1, with unresolved D. Germline V CDR1 and CDR2: SQVTM, ANQGSEA. V dropped 7 bases and J dropped 8 bases, with 14 bases sitting between them. The CDR3 is made up of 12 amino acids. The CDR3 is CSASGIDEKLFF. For the CDR3, the DNA is TGCAGCGCCTCCGGGATCGACGAAAAACTGTTTTTT.

The chain recombines TRBV7-2 with TRBJ2-7; 7 nucleotides match TRBD1. V gave up 3 bases and J gave up 3 bases; unmatched junction bases: 5. The CDR3 totals 14 residues. Germline CDR1 reads SGHTA; CDR2 reads FQGNSA. The CDR3 bases are TGTGCCAGCAGCTTTGCCACAGGGGACTACGAGCAGTACTTC. It specifies CASSFATGDYEQYF.